This T cell receptor (beta chain) was identified during a study of blood T cell repertoires in COVID-19. The overall study: Italy, Spain and the United States were the sources of the convalescent and acute COVID-19 samples. PBMCs, B-cell-depleted T cells, or T cells provided the cDNA or gDNA that made up the material.

Source study methods: Quantification of nucleated cells was approximated via reference gene primer amplification. Profiled with immunoSEQ multiplex PCR; TCRdb holds only in-frame clones, not every one. For V, J and clone size, that table is used; D and trimming come from the DNA. The sample records approximately 130,000 clones, 80% to 90% being singletons. From germline, CDR1 is SGHRS and CDR2 YFSETQ. The ends were cut back, 3 bases at V and 4 bases at J, with 16 bases in the middle. The CDR3 runs to 16 residues. Input material: peripheral blood. The TCR sequence derives from a human donor in a cohort sampled during active COVID-19. The rearrangement joins TRBV5-1 to TRBJ2-2; TRBD2 might be the D (6 bases). Here the CDR3 DNA reads TGCGCCAGCAGCTCGGGGGTAGTCAGGACCACCGGGGAGCTGTTTTTT. Translation: CASSSGVVRTTGELFF. The full variable domain, rest sourced from reference TRBV5-1 and TRBJ2-2, is KAGVTQTPRYLIKTRGQQVTLSCSPISGHRSVSWYQQTPGQGLQFLFEYFSETQRNKGNFPGRFSGRQFSNSRSEMNVSTLELGDSALYLCASSSGVVRTTGELFFGEGSRLTVL.